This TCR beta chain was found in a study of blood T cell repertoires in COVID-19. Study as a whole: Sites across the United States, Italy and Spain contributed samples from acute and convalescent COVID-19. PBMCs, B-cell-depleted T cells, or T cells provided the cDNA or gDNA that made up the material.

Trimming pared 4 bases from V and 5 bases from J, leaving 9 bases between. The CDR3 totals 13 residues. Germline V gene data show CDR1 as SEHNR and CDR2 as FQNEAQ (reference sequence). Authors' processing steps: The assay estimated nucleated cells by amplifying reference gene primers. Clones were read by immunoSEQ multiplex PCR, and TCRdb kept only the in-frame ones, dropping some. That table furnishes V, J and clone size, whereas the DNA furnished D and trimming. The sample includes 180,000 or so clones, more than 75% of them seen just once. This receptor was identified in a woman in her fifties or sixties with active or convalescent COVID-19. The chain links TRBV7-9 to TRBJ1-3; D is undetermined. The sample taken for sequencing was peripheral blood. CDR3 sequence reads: CASSSLSRNTIYF. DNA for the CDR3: TGTGCCAGCAGCTCCCTGAGCAGAAACACCATATATTTT.